Each of the 8 T cell receptor beta chains below was sequenced from the same sample in a study of blood T cell repertoires in COVID-19. Method: immunoSEQ multiplex PCR; TCRdb's copy keeps in-frame clones and lacks some. The sample lists approximately 190,000 clones; around 84% were seen once. The specimen was PBMCs or T cells enriched from blood (not recorded which). The receptor source for this set is a woman aged 25 to 39 who had been exposed to COVID-19.

This clone occurred a few times. The rearrangement joins TRBV6-1 to TRBJ1-2; D unresolved. The CDR3 is 14 residues long. V gave up 1 base and J gave up 0 bases, with 6 bases separating them. Looked up from germline, CDR1 is MNHNS and CDR2 is SASEGT. The CDR3 loop reads CASSEVASNYGYTF. CDR3 nucleotide sequence: TGTGCCAGCAGTGAAGTGGCATCTAACTATGGCTACACCTTC.

This clone was observed a single time. The V call is TRBV30, the J call TRBJ2-3, with TRBD1 matching 8 bases. V lost 0 bases, J lost 7 bases, and 9 bases stayed unmatched. Germline V gene sequence: CDR1 GTSNPN, CDR2 SVGIG (reference sequence). The CDR3 sequence is 15 residues long. The chain's CDR3 is CAWSVETGVMNTQYF. As DNA, the CDR3 is TGTGCCTGGAGTGTAGAGACAGGGGTAATGAATACGCAGTATTTT.

For the CDR3, the DNA is TGTGCCAGCAGCAAAAAAAGACCCCAGGGTTCCAGGACTTTCTTT. It codes for CASSKKRPQGSRTFF. The rearrangement links TRBV21-1 to TRBJ1-1; TRBD1 is the table's D call, not checked against the DNA. TRBV21-1 is a pseudogene. There are 15 residues in the CDR3.

The chain has TRBV5-4 and TRBJ1-6; D not resolved. The CDR3 contains 13 residues. The germline V gene encodes CDR1 SGHNT and CDR2 YYREEE (reference sequence). V lost 3 bases, J lost 7 bases, and 8 bases lay in between. The CDR3 region is CASSWGGNSPLHF. CDR3 in DNA: TGTGCCAGCAGCTGGGGAGGAAATTCACCCCTCCACTTT.

The chain couples TRBV27 to TRBJ2-1, with TRBD1 matching 8 bases. This CDR3 is built from 13 residues. Germline V gene data show CDR1 as MNHEY and CDR2 as SMNVEV (reference sequence). V lost 5 bases, J lost 6 bases, and 3 bases stayed unmatched. The DNA of the CDR3 is TGTGCCAGCAGTCGGACAGGGAGCAATGAGCAGTTCTTC. This gives the protein CASSRTGSNEQFF.

The rearrangement links TRBV9 to TRBJ2-5; 7 positions agree with TRBD2. Germline V gene lookup returns CDR1 SGDLS and CDR2 YYNGEE. The CDR3 has 16 amino acids. J lost 5 bases, V lost 3 bases, and 13 bases had no gene match. CDR3 bases: TGTGCCAGCAGCGCAATGGGGGGGACCTCGCTGGAGACCCAGTACTTC. Amino acids: CASSAMGGTSLETQYF.

The chain has TRBV27 and TRBJ1-1; TRBD1 might be the D (6 bases). The V gene's germline CDR1 is MNHEY and CDR2 SMNVEV (reference sequence). This CDR3 contains 15 residues. Trimming stripped 5 bases from V and 1 base from J, with 14 bases between. The CDR3 DNA is TGTGCCAGCAGTCATGGAGGGGGGGAGAACACTGAAGCTTTCTTT. It specifies CASSHGGGENTEAFF.

This clone has more than one count but fewer than ten. The V and J genes are TRBV25-1 and TRBJ1-4; tentative D call: TRBD1 (6 bases). The CDR3 covers 14 residues. Per germline, CDR1 MGHDK and CDR2 SYGVNS. V was trimmed by 4 bases and J by 8 bases, leaving 14 bases between them. The CDR3 nucleotides read TGTGCCAGCAGTGCAGGGGTGGAAAACGAAAAACTGTTTTTT. This encodes CASSAGVENEKLFF. The full variable domain, rest sourced from reference TRBV25-1 and TRBJ1-4, is EADIYQTPRYLVIGTGKKITLECSQTMGHDKMYWYQQDPGMELHLIHYSYGVNSTEKGDLSSESTVSRIRTEHFPLTLESARPSHTSQYLCASSAGVENEKLFFGSGTQLSVL.